This entry describes one TCR beta chain. Its target is not known. This entry is derived from a study of CD8 T cells in ankylosing spondylitis. V was cut by 3 bases and J by 1 base, with 9 bases left in between. From germline, CDR1 is DFQATT and CDR2 SNEGSKA (reference sequence). The CDR3 covers 14 residues. Study-level points and caveats: Ankylosing spondylitis blood appeared to carry a characteristic TCR beta motif of under ten highly homologous variants. Researchers reportedly found disease-linked clones significantly enriched in matched ankylosing spondylitis synovial fluid.

In TCRdb, the 5' RACE reads were re-called with MiXCR into one record per CDR3 protein. The sample carries 800,000 to 900,000 distinct CDR3 sequences, roughly 12% recorded once. The sequenced sample was blood, either unsorted or a sorted T cell fraction (not recorded which). The TCR originated in a male donor with ankylosing spondylitis. The J gene is TRBJ2-2, the V gene TRBV20-1; no definite D call. The CDR3 bases are TGCAGTGCTAGTGCACAGATGAACACCGGGGAGCTGTTTTTT. It specifies CSASAQMNTGELFF.